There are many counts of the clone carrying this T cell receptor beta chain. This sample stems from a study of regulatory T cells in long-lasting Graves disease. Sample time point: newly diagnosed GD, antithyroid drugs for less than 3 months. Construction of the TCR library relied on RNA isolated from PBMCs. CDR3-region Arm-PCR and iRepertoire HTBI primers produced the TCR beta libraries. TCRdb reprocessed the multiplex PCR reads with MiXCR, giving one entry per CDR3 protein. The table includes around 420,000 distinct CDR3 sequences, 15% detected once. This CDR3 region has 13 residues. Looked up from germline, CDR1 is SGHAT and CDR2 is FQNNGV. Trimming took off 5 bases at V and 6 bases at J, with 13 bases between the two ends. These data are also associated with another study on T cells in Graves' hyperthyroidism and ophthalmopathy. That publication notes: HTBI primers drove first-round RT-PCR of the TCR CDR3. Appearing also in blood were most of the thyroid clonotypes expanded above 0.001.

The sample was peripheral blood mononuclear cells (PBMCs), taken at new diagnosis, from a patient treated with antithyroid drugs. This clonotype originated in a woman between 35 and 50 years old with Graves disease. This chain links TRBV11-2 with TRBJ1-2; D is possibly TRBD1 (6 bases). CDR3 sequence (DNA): TGTGCCAGCAGCCCATCACAGGGAAATGGCTACACCTTC. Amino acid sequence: CASSPSQGNGYTF.